This T cell receptor (beta chain) emerged from a study of Graves' ophthalmopathy and Graves' hyperthyroidism. Study information: Blood was drawn at initial diagnosis, before any treatment.

Overall study results and limits: The blood repertoire also included most expanded thyroid clonotypes above 0.001 frequency. At roughly 67% sensitivity and 72% to 75% specificity, the model predicted progression of the ophthalmopathy.

On this clonotype: The antigen remains unidentified.

CDR1 SGHRS and CDR2 YFSETQ come from the germline V gene. The CDR3 is 14 amino acids. Trimming took off 3 bases at V and 9 bases at J, with 19 bases between the two ends. The TCR beta CDR3 regions underwent amplification from RNA transcripts. First-round RT-PCR relied on HTBI primers, and a second-round multiplex PCR came next. From the multiplex PCR reads, TCRdb called clonotypes with MiXCR, one entry per CDR3 protein. Of about 210,000 distinct CDR3 sequences in the sample, just under 30% were seen once. Certain patients were not enrolled. These were patients with other autoimmune diseases, uncontrolled infections, pregnancy or lactation.

The chain combines TRBV5-1 with TRBJ2-7; tentatively, D is TRBD2 (5 bases). The clonotype was recovered from a man in his fifties or sixties with Graves' ophthalmopathy. The sequenced material came from peripheral blood. CDR3 sequence: CASSSVDGSGGQYF. CDR3 DNA sequence: TGCGCCAGCAGCTCCGTGGACGGTTCCGGAGGGCAGTACTTC.